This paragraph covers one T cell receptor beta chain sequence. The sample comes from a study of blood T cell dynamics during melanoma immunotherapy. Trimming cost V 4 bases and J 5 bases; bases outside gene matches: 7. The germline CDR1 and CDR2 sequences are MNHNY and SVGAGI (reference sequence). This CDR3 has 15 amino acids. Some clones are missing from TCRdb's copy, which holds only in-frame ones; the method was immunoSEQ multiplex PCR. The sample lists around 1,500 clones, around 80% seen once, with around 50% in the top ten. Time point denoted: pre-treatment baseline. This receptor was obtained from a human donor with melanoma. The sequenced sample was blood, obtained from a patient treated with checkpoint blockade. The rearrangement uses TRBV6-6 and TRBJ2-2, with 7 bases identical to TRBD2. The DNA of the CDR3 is TGTGCCAGCAGTTCCCAGCGGGGAGAGACCGGGGAGCTGTTTTTT. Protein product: CASSSQRGETGELFF.